This entry lists 16 T cell receptor beta chains sequenced from one sample in a study of beta chain features in type 1 diabetes. The sequenced template was cDNA made from the entire isolated RNA. Some clones are missing from TCRdb's copy, which holds only in-frame ones; the method was immunoSEQ multiplex PCR. The sample shows about 130,000 clones, around 8.7% of them seen only once. Sequenced: central memory CD4+ T cells from blood. These receptors all come from a man aged 18 to 29 in good health.

The rearrangement joins TRBV10-2 to TRBJ1-1; D ambiguous. V dropped 8 bases and J dropped 1 base, with 11 bases sitting between them. The CDR3 extends over 13 amino acids. Germline values: CDR1 WSHSY, CDR2 SAAADI. The CDR3 protein is CASQALPNTEAFF. CDR3 sequence (DNA): TGCGCCAGCCAGGCACTTCCGAACACTGAAGCTTTCTTT.

The chain has TRBV6-5 and TRBJ2-7; TRBD1 matches 9 bases. V dropped 1 base and J dropped 6; count of bases not matched to a gene: 7. This CDR3 has 15 residues. Germline V gene data show CDR1 as MNHEY and CDR2 as SVGAGI. DNA for the CDR3: TGTGCCAGCAGTTACTTTACGACAGGGGGAGCCGAGCAGTACTTC. It specifies CASSYFTTGGAEQYF.

In this sample, this clone turned up a few times. The J gene is TRBJ2-6, the V gene TRBV7-2, with D maybe TRBD2 (5 bases). The CDR3 spans 16 residues. The germline CDR1 and CDR2 sequences are SGHTA and FQGNSA. Between the trimmed V and J ends, which lost 5 bases and 0 bases, there was a span of 11 bases. CDR3 bases: TGTGCCAGCAGCCAAGGACGGGACTCTGGGGCCAACGTCCTGACTTTC. Translating gives CASSQGRDSGANVLTF. Looking up the rest from reference TRBV7-2 and TRBJ2-6 gives the full variable domain: GAGVSQSPSNKVTEKGKDVELRCDPISGHTALYWYRQSLGQGLEFLIYFQGNSAPDKSGLPSDRFSAERTGGSVSTLTIQRTQQEDSAVYLCASSQGRDSGANVLTFGAGSRLTVL.

This clone has more than one count but fewer than ten. The chain carries TRBV5-1 and TRBJ2-1, with D tentatively TRBD2 (6 bases). Per germline, CDR1 SGHRS and CDR2 YFSETQ. The CDR3 is 14 amino acids. Trimming took 0 bases from V and 9 from J, leaving 13 bases between them. CDR3 amino acids: CASSLEGGRTEQFF. The CDR3, as DNA: TGCGCCAGCAGCTTGGAGGGAGGTAGGACTGAGCAGTTCTTC.

This clone was observed at least ten times. This chain joins TRBV19 and TRBJ2-1; 9 positions match TRBD2. CDR1 is LNHDA, CDR2 SQIVND, per germline (reference sequence). Unmatched junction bases numbered 2, after V lost 3 bases and J lost 5 bases. The CDR3 has 14 amino acids. CDR3 region: CASSMGLANNEQFF. CDR3 nucleotide sequence: TGTGCCAGTAGTATGGGACTAGCCAACAATGAGCAGTTCTTC. The full variable domain, completed using reference TRBV19 and TRBJ2-1, is DGGITQSPKYLFRKEGQNVTLSCEQNLNHDAMYWYRQDPGQGLRLIYYSQIVNDFQKGDIAEGYSVSREKKESFPLTVTSAQKNPTAFYLCASSMGLANNEQFFGPGTRLTVL.

This chain connects TRBV7-2 to TRBJ1-2; 9 nucleotides line up with TRBD1. The germline V gene encodes CDR1 SGHTA and CDR2 FQGNSA. This CDR3 has 15 amino acids. V shed 1 base and J 4 bases; nucleotides not matched to a gene: 4. The CDR3 nucleotides are TGTGCCAGCAGCTTAGGATGGGGACAGGGCTATGGCTACACCTTC. It specifies CASSLGWGQGYGYTF.

In this sample, this clone turned up a few times. The J gene is TRBJ2-3, the V gene TRBV18, with 7 bases fitting TRBD1. The V segment lost 4 bases and the J segment 1 base; nucleotides outside the gene matches: 5. Germline values: CDR1 KGHSH, CDR2 LQKENI. The CDR3 has 15 residues. In DNA form, the CDR3 reads TGTGCCAGCTCACGATCCGGGACAGGCACAGATACGCAGTATTTT. Protein product: CASSRSGTGTDTQYF.

The V gene is TRBV28, the J gene TRBJ2-7; TRBD1 might be the D (6 bases). Trimming stripped 5 bases from V and 3 bases from J, with 11 bases between. The CDR3 is made up of 13 amino acids. From germline, CDR1 is MDHEN and CDR2 SYDVKM. The CDR3 sequence: CASSRQVFYEQYF. CDR3 coding DNA: TGTGCCAGCAGTAGACAGGTTTTCTACGAGCAGTACTTC.

This CDR3 reads CASSLEIFGSMGRGYTF. CDR3 coding DNA: TGTGCCAGCAGCTTAGAGATCTTTGGGTCGATGGGGCGTGGCTACACCTTC. The J gene is TRBJ1-2, the V gene TRBV7-2; TRBD1 is a possible D gene (5 bases). Between the trimmed V and J ends, which lost 1 base and 7 bases, there was a span of 22 bases. This CDR3 is built from 17 residues. The V gene's germline CDR1 is SGHTA and CDR2 FQGNSA. The variable domain in full, with the rest retrieved from reference TRBV7-2 and TRBJ1-2, is GAGVSQSPSNKVTEKGKDVELRCDPISGHTALYWYRQSLGQGLEFLIYFQGNSAPDKSGLPSDRFSAERTGGSVSTLTIQRTQQEDSAVYLCASSLEIFGSMGRGYTFGSGTRLTVV.

This clone was seen a single time. The rearrangement uses TRBV19 and TRBJ1-2, with unresolved D. CDR1 LNHDA and CDR2 SQIVND come from the germline V gene (reference sequence). There are 13 residues in the CDR3. Trimming removed 2 bases at V and 4 bases at J, with 8 bases between. The CDR3: CASSITPIYGYTF. Here the CDR3 DNA reads TGTGCCAGTAGTATAACACCCATCTATGGCTACACCTTC. Full variable domain (missing parts from reference TRBV19 and TRBJ1-2): DGGITQSPKYLFRKEGQNVTLSCEQNLNHDAMYWYRQDPGQGLRLIYYSQIVNDFQKGDIAEGYSVSREKKESFPLTVTSAQKNPTAFYLCASSITPIYGYTFGSGTRLTVV.

This clone was detected only a few times. The chain recombines TRBV7-9 with TRBJ2-3, with 10 bases matching TRBD2. The CDR3 consists of 15 residues. Germline values: CDR1 SEHNR, CDR2 FQNEAQ (reference sequence). V dropped 5 bases and J dropped 1; count of bases not matched to a gene: 3. Here the CDR3 DNA reads TGTGCCAGCAGCATCGGGACTAGCGGCACAGATACGCAGTATTTT. Translating it yields CASSIGTSGTDTQYF.

This clone was detected only a few times. The chain has TRBV4-1 and TRBJ1-6, with a possible D match to TRBD1 (6 bases). Germline V lookup: CDR1 MGHRA, CDR2 YSYEKL. The CDR3 totals 15 residues. Trimming removed 0 bases at V and 7 bases at J, with 10 bases between. CDR3 loop: CASSQDFQGNSPLHF. The CDR3 nucleotides are TGCGCCAGCAGCCAAGATTTTCAGGGGAATTCACCCCTCCACTTT.

This clone was detected only a few times. The chain couples TRBV7-9 to TRBJ2-1; TRBD1 agrees at 7 bases. V trimming: 5 bases; J trimming: 7 bases; junction bases outside the gene matches: 5. Germline assignment: CDR1 SEHNR and CDR2 FQNEAQ (reference sequence). This CDR3 has 13 residues. CDR3 protein: CASSRDRGNEQFF. The CDR3 DNA follows: TGTGCCAGCAGCCGGGACAGAGGGAATGAGCAGTTCTTC.

There are a few counts of this clone. J is TRBJ1-5 and V is TRBV9, with TRBD1 matching over 8 bases. The CDR3 runs 15 residues. J lost 6 bases, V lost 3 bases, and 8 bases had no gene match. The germline V gene has CDR1 SGDLS and CDR2 YYNGEE. The CDR3 spells CASSETGDRGQPQHF. The CDR3 region has the DNA TGTGCCAGCAGCGAGACAGGGGACCGGGGTCAGCCCCAGCATTTT.

This clone was seen a handful of times. This rearrangement joins TRBV25-1 to TRBJ2-1; a weak D match, TRBD1 (6 bases). Germline V lookup: CDR1 MGHDK, CDR2 SYGVNS. V was cut by 4 bases and J by 7 bases, with 11 bases left in between. This CDR3 spans 13 amino acids. CDR3 region: CASSGHRGNEQFF. Written as DNA, the CDR3 is TGTGCCAGCAGTGGACATAGGGGGAATGAGCAGTTCTTC.

This chain links TRBV5-1 with TRBJ1-2, with no clear D. Trimming pared 3 bases from V and 4 bases from J, leaving 19 bases between. The CDR3 has 16 amino acids. Looked up from germline, CDR1 is SGHRS and CDR2 is YFSETQ. CDR3 sequence reads: CASSSGFTDSIYGYTF. The CDR3 region has the DNA TGCGCCAGCAGCTCCGGCTTTACGGACTCAATCTATGGCTACACCTTC.